This TCR beta chain was sequenced during a study of T cells after yellow fever vaccination. Overall study findings and caveats: Weaker overall, the secondary response nonetheless peaked faster (day 5 versus 15). It was a small share of clonotypes that appeared in both CD4 and CD8 compartments. Contamination by abundant bulk-population clonotypes could be present in FACS-sorted repertoires.

This clonotype was detected only a few times. Its matching antigen is unknown. The CDR3 is 17 amino acids. V lost 0 bases to trimming and J lost 5 bases; unmatched junction nucleotides: 9. UMIs were added to TCR cDNA along with a universal primer site when it was made by 5'RACE template switching. TCRdb re-called the 5' RACE reads through MiXCR, storing one row per CDR3 protein. The sample contains 500,000 to 650,000 distinct CDR3 sequences, roughly 17% of which appear only once. This specimen consisted of PBMCs, obtained about 5 days after the first yellow fever vaccination. The chain links TRBV23-1 to TRBJ2-5; 10 nucleotides match TRBD2. TRBV23-1 carries the ORF label, with uncertain function. This sequence originates from a man aged 18 to 35 who received the YFV17D yellow fever vaccine. CDR3 protein: CASSQSPSGGFGETQYF. As DNA, the CDR3 is TGCGCCAGCAGTCAATCCCCTAGCGGGGGTTTCGGGGAGACCCAGTACTTC.